This TCR beta chain was retrieved from a study of T cell repertoires in cytomegalovirus infection. Study-wide background: It can be stated that public TCR beta signatures indicated CMV infection as well as a matching HLA type.

Broader study findings: Carriage of CMV together with the relevant HLA was identifiable through cumulative public TCR beta family frequency. Predominance within the ex vivo response was attributable to HLA-C-restricted CMV-specific TCR beta clonotypes.

The germline V gene has CDR1 SEHNR and CDR2 FQNEAQ (reference sequence). This CDR3 comprises 12 residues. Via MiXCR, TCRdb re-called the reads, giving one row per CDR3 protein. The sample holds around 240,000 distinct CDR3 sequences; roughly 22% are singletons and the top ten take 18%. With respect to this clonotype: As yet, its antigen is unknown. The junction departs from germline at one end; a sequencing error may be responsible.

The source material was CD8+ T cells from PBMCs. This receptor was taken from a human donor in good health (CMV status not recorded). Some clones in this sample may be carry-over from other donors' samples. This chain links TRBV7-9 with TRBJ1-1, with D unresolved. The CDR3 region is CASSLGVLGHSF. CDR3 DNA sequence: TGTGCCAGCAGCTTAGGAGTCCTAGGGCATTCTTTT.